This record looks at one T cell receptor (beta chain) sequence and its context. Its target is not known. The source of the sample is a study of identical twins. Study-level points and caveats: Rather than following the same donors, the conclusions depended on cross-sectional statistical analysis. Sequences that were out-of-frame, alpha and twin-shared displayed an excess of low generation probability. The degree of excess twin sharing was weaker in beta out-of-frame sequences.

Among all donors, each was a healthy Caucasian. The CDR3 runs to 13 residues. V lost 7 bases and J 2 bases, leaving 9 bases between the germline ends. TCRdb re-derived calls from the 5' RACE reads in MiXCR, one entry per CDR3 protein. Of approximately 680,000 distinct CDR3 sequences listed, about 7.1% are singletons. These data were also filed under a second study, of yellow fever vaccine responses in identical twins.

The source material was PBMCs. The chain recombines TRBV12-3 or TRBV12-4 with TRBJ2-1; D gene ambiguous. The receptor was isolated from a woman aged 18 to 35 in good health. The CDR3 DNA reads TGTGCCAGCACCGAGACTCCCTACAATGAGCAGTTCTTC. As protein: CASTETPYNEQFF.